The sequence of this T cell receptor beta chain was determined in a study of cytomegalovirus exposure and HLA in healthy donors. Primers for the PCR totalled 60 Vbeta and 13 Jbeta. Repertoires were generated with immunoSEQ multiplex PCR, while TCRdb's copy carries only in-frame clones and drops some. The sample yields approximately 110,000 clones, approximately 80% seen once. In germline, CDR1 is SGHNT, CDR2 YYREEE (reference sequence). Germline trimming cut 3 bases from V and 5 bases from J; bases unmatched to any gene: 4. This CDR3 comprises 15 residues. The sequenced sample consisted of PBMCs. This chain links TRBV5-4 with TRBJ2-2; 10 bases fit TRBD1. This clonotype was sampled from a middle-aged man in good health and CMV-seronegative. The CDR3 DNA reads TGTGCCAGCAGCTCCGCGGGACAGGGGACCGGGGAGCTGTTTTTT. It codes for CASSSAGQGTGELFF. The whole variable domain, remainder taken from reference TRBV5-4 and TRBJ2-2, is ETGVTQSPTHLIKTRGQQVTLRCSSQSGHNTVSWYQQALGQGPQFIFQYYREEENGRGNFPPRFSGLQFPNYSSELNVNALELDDSALYLCASSSAGQGTGELFFGEGSRLTVL.